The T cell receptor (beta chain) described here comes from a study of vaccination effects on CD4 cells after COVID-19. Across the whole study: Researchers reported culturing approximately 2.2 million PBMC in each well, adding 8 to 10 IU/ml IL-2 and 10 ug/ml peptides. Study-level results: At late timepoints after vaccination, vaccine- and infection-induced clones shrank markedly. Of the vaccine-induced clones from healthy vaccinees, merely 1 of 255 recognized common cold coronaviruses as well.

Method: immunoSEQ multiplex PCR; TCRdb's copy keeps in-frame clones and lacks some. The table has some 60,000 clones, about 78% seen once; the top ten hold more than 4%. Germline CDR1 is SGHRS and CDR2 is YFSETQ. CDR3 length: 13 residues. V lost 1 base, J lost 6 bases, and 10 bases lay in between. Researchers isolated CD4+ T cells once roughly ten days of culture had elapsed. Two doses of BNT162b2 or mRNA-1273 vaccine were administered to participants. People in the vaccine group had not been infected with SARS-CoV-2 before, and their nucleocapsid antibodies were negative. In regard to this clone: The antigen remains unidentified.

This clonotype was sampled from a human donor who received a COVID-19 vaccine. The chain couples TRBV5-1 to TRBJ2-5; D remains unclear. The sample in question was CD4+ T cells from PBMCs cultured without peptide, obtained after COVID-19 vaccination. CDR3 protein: CASSLTDRQTQYF. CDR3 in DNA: TGCGCCAGCAGCTTGACAGATCGGCAGACCCAGTACTTC.